The rows below give T cell receptor beta chains drawn from one sample of a study of T cell responses to AZD1222 COVID-19 vaccine. The data were produced by immunoSEQ multiplex PCR, yet TCRdb's version contains in-frame clones alone and is incomplete. The repertoire consists of some 180,000 clones, with approximately 90% occurring once and the leading ten covering under 2%. The sequencing here drew on peripheral blood, taken 28 days after the second AZD1222 dose. These receptors were taken from an adult who received the AZD1222 COVID-19 vaccine. Both conserved end residues are part of each CDR3. A D gene is named only where the DNA matches it firmly. Some rows mark clone size as missing; the rest say once, few, many or name a class of expanded clone.

size: once
V: TRBV6-6
J: TRBJ1-5
D: -
DNA: TGTGCCAGCAGTTACTCAAGAAACGATCAGCCCCAGCATTTT
CDR3: CASSYSRNDQPQHF

size: -
V: TRBV30
J: TRBJ1-5
D: -
DNA: TGTGCCTGGAGTGTACTAGGGGTCCGGGAGCCCCAGCATTTT
CDR3: CAWSVLGVREPQHF

size: -
V: TRBV9
J: TRBJ2-3
D: TRBD2
DNA: TGTGCCAGCAGCGTAGAGATAGCGGGGGGGACAGATACGCAGTATTTT
CDR3: CASSVEIAGGTDTQYF

size: once
V: TRBV11-3
J: TRBJ2-1
D: TRBD2
DNA: TGTGCCAGCAGCCTCGGGACTACAGTCTACAATGAGCAGTTCTTC
CDR3: CASSLGTTVYNEQFF

size: once
V: TRBV27
J: TRBJ1-4
D: -
DNA: TGTGCCAGCAGTTTTCAACGCGCCAGAGTAGAAAAACTGTTTTTT
CDR3: CASSFQRARVEKLFF

size: -
V: TRBV6-6
J: TRBJ1-3
D: TRBD1
DNA: TGTGCCAGCAGTTACTCGGACAGGGCTGGAAACACCATATATTTT
CDR3: CASSYSDRAGNTIYF

size: -
V: TRBV3-1/TRBV3-2
J: TRBJ1-4
D: -
DNA: TGTGCCAGCAGCCACGGGGGGACGGCAACTAATGAAAAACTGTTTTTT
CDR3: CASSHGGTATNEKLFF

size: once
V: TRBV3-1/TRBV3-2
J: TRBJ2-7
D: -
DNA: TGTGCCAGCAGCCAAGGAGGGCTATCCTACGAGCAGTACTTC
CDR3: CASSQGGLSYEQYF

size: -
V: TRBV29-1
J: TRBJ1-2
D: -
DNA: TGCAGCGTTGCCACAGGAGTGGGGGGCTACACCTTC
CDR3: CSVATGVGGYTF

size: -
V: TRBV19
J: TRBJ2-1
D: -
DNA: TGTGCCAGTAGTATGGTAGAGAACAGGAATGAGCAGTTCTTC
CDR3: CASSMVENRNEQFF

size: -
V: TRBV4-3
J: TRBJ1-5
D: -
DNA: TGCGCCAGCAGCCAAGGCCCTGGTTGGGGGGAGTATCAGCCCCAGCATTTT
CDR3: CASSQGPGWGEYQPQHF

size: -
V: TRBV4-2
J: TRBJ1-2
D: -
DNA: TGTGCCAGCAGCCAAGATTCCCTTGAGTCTTTTGGCTACACCTTC
CDR3: CASSQDSLESFGYTF

size: -
V: TRBV19
J: TRBJ1-2
D: -
DNA: TGTGCCAGTACCAAACAGGGAACCTATGGCTACACCTTC
CDR3: CASTKQGTYGYTF

size: -
V: TRBV21-1
J: TRBJ2-1
D: -
DNA: TGTGCCAGCAGCACCAAATATAGGCGGCTAGCAAATGAGCAGTTCTTC
CDR3: CASSTKYRRLANEQFF

size: -
V: TRBV27
J: TRBJ1-1
D: -
DNA: TGTGCCAGCAGTTCGAGAGTTACAGGGAATTTGCAGACTGAAGCTTTCTTT
CDR3: CASSSRVTGNLQTEAFF

size: -
V: TRBV7-2
J: TRBJ2-7
D: -
DNA: TGTGCCAGCAGCTTACCAGGGACCTACGAGCAGTACTTC
CDR3: CASSLPGTYEQYF

size: -
V: TRBV3-1/TRBV3-2
J: TRBJ1-3
D: TRBD1
DNA: TGTGCCAGCAGCGCTTATTCCGGGACAGGTCGAACCATATATTTT
CDR3: CASSAYSGTGRTIYF

size: -
V: TRBV11-3
J: TRBJ2-3
D: -
DNA: TGTGCCAGCAGCCCCTCCCGCCTTGGTACGCAGTATTTT
CDR3: CASSPSRLGTQYF

size: -
V: TRBV2
J: TRBJ1-1
D: TRBD1
DNA: TGTGCCAGCAGTGAGGAGGGGGCGGGCACTGAAGCTTTCTTT
CDR3: CASSEEGAGTEAFF

size: -
V: TRBV25-1
J: TRBJ2-2
D: TRBD1
DNA: TGTGCCAGCAGTGAATACTGGACAGGGAACACCGGGGAGCTGTTTTTT
CDR3: CASSEYWTGNTGELFF

size: -
V: TRBV19
J: TRBJ1-5
D: TRBD1
DNA: TGTGCCAGTAGTATTAGGACAGGGCCGAATCAGCCCCAGCATTTT
CDR3: CASSIRTGPNQPQHF

size: -
V: TRBV6-5
J: TRBJ1-2
D: TRBD1
DNA: TGTGCCAGCAGTTACCTCGGGGGACAGGTTAACTATGGCTACACCTTC
CDR3: CASSYLGGQVNYGYTF

size: once
V: TRBV2
J: TRBJ2-7
D: -
DNA: TGTGCCAGCAGCTCAGGGGTGGGCGAGCAGTACTTC
CDR3: CASSSGVGEQYF

size: -
V: TRBV9
J: TRBJ2-1
D: TRBD2
DNA: TGTGCCAGCAGCGTAGTAGCGGGAGAGGTTGAGCAGTTCTTC
CDR3: CASSVVAGEVEQFF

size: -
V: TRBV15
J: TRBJ2-2
D: -
DNA: TGTGCCACCAGCAGAGAATTGGGTGATACCGGGGAGCTGTTTTTT
CDR3: CATSRELGDTGELFF

size: -
V: TRBV27
J: TRBJ2-7
D: TRBD2
DNA: TGTGCCAGCAGTTCCCCGCGCGGGGGGTTATACGAGCAGTACTTC
CDR3: CASSSPRGGLYEQYF

size: -
V: TRBV6-4
J: TRBJ2-7
D: -
DNA: TGTGCCACCATACGAAGGTCGGGGCACTACGAGCAGTACTTC
CDR3: CATIRRSGHYEQYF

size: -
V: TRBV7-2
J: TRBJ2-2
D: TRBD2
DNA: TGTGCCAGCAGCTTCCGGACTAGCGGGAACACCGGGGAGCTGTTTTTT
CDR3: CASSFRTSGNTGELFF

size: -
V: TRBV27
J: TRBJ1-1
D: TRBD1
DNA: TGTGCCAGCAGACTTACAGGGGGGAGGACTGAAGCTTTCTTT
CDR3: CASRLTGGRTEAFF

size: once
V: TRBV11-2
J: TRBJ2-1
D: -
DNA: TGTGCCAGCAGCTTATCGGGCAGCCACAATGAGCAGTTCTTC
CDR3: CASSLSGSHNEQFF

size: -
V: TRBV19
J: TRBJ2-1
D: TRBD2
DNA: TGTGCCAGTAGTAGGGGAAGAGGTAGCGGGGCCTACAATGAGCAGTTCTTC
CDR3: CASSRGRGSGAYNEQFF

size: -
V: TRBV4-1
J: TRBJ1-1
D: -
DNA: TGCGCCAGCAGCCAAGACCGGGACGGTGAGGGAACTGAAGCTTTCTTT
CDR3: CASSQDRDGEGTEAFF

size: -
V: TRBV19
J: TRBJ2-1
D: -
DNA: TGTGCCAGTAGTATAGCGGGCCCATCCTACAATGAGCAGTTCTTC
CDR3: CASSIAGPSYNEQFF

size: -
V: TRBV7-3
J: TRBJ2-1
D: TRBD2
DNA: TGTGCCAGCAGCCTCCGACTAGCGGCTAACAATGAGCAGTTCTTC
CDR3: CASSLRLAANNEQFF

size: few
V: TRBV5-1
J: TRBJ2-7
D: -
DNA: TGCGCCAGCAGCTTGACCCCCGAGATTAGGGGCGAGCAGTACTTC
CDR3: CASSLTPEIRGEQYF

size: -
V: TRBV18
J: TRBJ2-3
D: -
DNA: TGTGCCAGCACACCGGGACCTTCGCTAGATACGCAGTATTTT
CDR3: CASTPGPSLDTQYF

size: -
V: TRBV6-6
J: TRBJ2-7
D: -
DNA: TGTGCCAGCAGTTACTCGAACAGGGACGGGACTAACTTC
CDR3: CASSYSNRDGTNF

size: -
V: TRBV12-3/TRBV12-4
J: TRBJ2-7
D: -
DNA: TGTGCCAGCAGTTTTGGGGGCGAGCAGTACTTC
CDR3: CASSFGGEQYF

size: -
V: TRBV5-4
J: TRBJ1-2
D: TRBD1
DNA: TGTGCCAGCAGTTTCGGACAGGGTCGGGACTATGGCTACACCTTC
CDR3: CASSFGQGRDYGYTF

size: -
V: TRBV11-2
J: TRBJ2-1
D: -
DNA: TGTGCCAGCAGCTTCCAAGGGCCCACGACCTACAATGAGCAGTTCTTC
CDR3: CASSFQGPTTYNEQFF

size: -
V: TRBV19
J: TRBJ2-1
D: TRBD1
DNA: TGTGCCAGTAGTAGCATCTCAGGGGGCCTCTCCTACAATGAGCAGTTCTTC
CDR3: CASSSISGGLSYNEQFF

size: -
V: TRBV12-3/TRBV12-4
J: TRBJ2-7
D: TRBD2
DNA: TGTGCCAGCAGTCGGCGGGAGGGCCACGAGCAGTACTTC
CDR3: CASSRREGHEQYF

size: -
V: TRBV24-1
J: TRBJ2-2
D: TRBD1
DNA: TGTGCCACCAGTGATTCGACAGGGGTGAACACCGGGGAGCTGTTTTTT
CDR3: CATSDSTGVNTGELFF

size: -
V: TRBV10-2
J: TRBJ1-4
D: -
DNA: TGCGCCAGCAGTGAGGAAGGGGCAACTAATGAAAAACTGTTTTTT
CDR3: CASSEEGATNEKLFF

size: -
V: TRBV5-5
J: TRBJ2-7
D: -
DNA: TGTGCCAGCAGCTTGTGGGGCAGGGGCTCCTACGAGCAGTACTTC
CDR3: CASSLWGRGSYEQYF

size: -
V: TRBV7-3
J: TRBJ2-1
D: TRBD1
DNA: TGTGCCAGCAGCCTCCTCCAGGGGGCCTACAATGAGCAGTTCTTC
CDR3: CASSLLQGAYNEQFF

size: -
V: TRBV29-1
J: TRBJ2-7
D: TRBD1
DNA: TGCAGCGTTGGGGGTTGGGGACAGACTTCCTACGAGCAGTACTTC
CDR3: CSVGGWGQTSYEQYF

size: -
V: TRBV12-3/TRBV12-4
J: TRBJ2-7
D: TRBD1
DNA: TGTGCCAGCAGTTTGAAGGGGGCCGAGCAGTACTTC
CDR3: CASSLKGAEQYF

size: -
V: TRBV3-1/TRBV3-2
J: TRBJ1-6
D: -
DNA: TGTGCCAGCAGCTATCAAGGGCTGGGAATGAATTCACCCCTCCACTTT
CDR3: CASSYQGLGMNSPLHF

size: -
V: TRBV30
J: TRBJ2-7
D: -
DNA: TGTGCCTGGAGCAGGCAGGGATTGGGGGAGCAGTACTTC
CDR3: CAWSRQGLGEQYF

size: -
V: TRBV5-4
J: TRBJ1-4
D: -
DNA: TGTGCCAGCAGCTCCTGGGTTGGCGAAAAACTGTTTTTT
CDR3: CASSSWVGEKLFF

size: -
V: TRBV6-1
J: TRBJ1-5
D: -
DNA: TGTGCCAGCAGTGACGGATATAGCAATCAGCCCCAGCATTTT
CDR3: CASSDGYSNQPQHF

size: -
V: TRBV18
J: TRBJ2-1
D: -
DNA: TGTGCCAGCTCACCAAAGGGAGGCAATGAGCAGTTCTTC
CDR3: CASSPKGGNEQFF